One and the same sample provided the 27 T cell receptor beta chains below, sequenced in a study of blood T cell repertoires in COVID-19. Libraries were prepared by immunoSEQ multiplex PCR; TCRdb keeps only in-frame clonotypes and omits some of them. This sample has 300,000 to 350,000 clones, with about nine tenths found just once. Material for sequencing was peripheral blood. These receptor sequences come from a woman in her 30s with COVID-19, enrolled during active disease.

This clone was seen once. Just one base apart from a much larger clone, this may be a read error. The gene calls are TRBV9 and TRBJ1-1; 7 positions match TRBD1. The V gene's germline CDR1 is SGDLS and CDR2 YYNGEE. V lost 4 bases to trimming and J lost 1 base; unmatched junction nucleotides: 1. The CDR3 sequence is 13 residues long. DNA of the CDR3: TGTGCCAGCAGCCCAGGGGGGAACACTGAAGCTTTCTTT. It codes for CASSPGGNTEAFF.

The chain recombines TRBV6-1 with TRBJ1-6; the D gene is possibly TRBD1 (6 bases). The CDR3 extends over 16 amino acids. V lost 5 bases and J 0 bases, leaving 11 bases between the germline ends. The germline V gene has CDR1 MNHNS and CDR2 SASEGT. CDR3 in DNA: TGTGCCAGCAGTAAAGGACAGAGCTCCTATAATTCACCCCTCCACTTT. Protein: CASSKGQSSYNSPLHF.

V and J are TRBV18 and TRBJ1-1; 8 bases fit TRBD1. J was trimmed by 2 bases and V by 6 bases; bases with no gene match: 5. Germline-derived CDR1 and CDR2 are KGHSH and LQKENI. This CDR3 region has 14 residues. CDR3 loop: CASSTGGGNTEAFF. The CDR3 DNA follows: TGTGCCAGCTCTACAGGGGGGGGTAACACTGAAGCTTTCTTT.

In regard to this clone: The sample holds other DNA sequences that translate to the same CDR3. V and J are TRBV27 and TRBJ1-5; a weak D match, TRBD1 (6 bases). Germline V gene lookup returns CDR1 MNHEY and CDR2 SMNVEV (reference sequence). V was shortened by 6 bases and J by 3 bases, with 9 bases between the two germline ends. There are 13 residues in the CDR3. The CDR3: CASSLGHNQPQHF. The DNA for the CDR3 is TGTGCCAGCAGCCTGGGACACAATCAGCCCCAGCATTTT.

This chain connects TRBV11-3 to TRBJ1-1, with D possibly being TRBD1 (6 bases). Germline V gene sequence: CDR1 SGHNT, CDR2 YENEEA. Trimming pared 10 bases from V and 0 bases from J, leaving 18 bases between. The CDR3 runs 15 residues. The CDR3: CATADRLKMNTEAFF. CDR3 coding DNA: TGTGCCACCGCCGACAGGTTAAAAATGAACACTGAAGCTTTCTTT.

The chain joins TRBV9 to TRBJ1-2; a possible D gene is TRBD1 (5 bases). V was trimmed by 7 bases and J by 5 bases, leaving 15 bases between them. This CDR3 has 13 residues. CDR1 SGDLS and CDR2 YYNGEE come from the germline V gene. DNA for the CDR3: TGTGCCAGCGGAGGGACCTCCGGGTATGGCTACACCTTC. It is translated as CASGGTSGYGYTF. The full variable domain, its missing parts supplied by reference TRBV9 and TRBJ1-2, is DSGVTQTPKHLITATGQRVTLRCSPRSGDLSVYWYQQSLDQGLQFLIQYYNGEERAKGNILERFSAQQFPDLHSELNLSSLELGDSALYFCASGGTSGYGYTFGSGTRLTVV.

The V gene is TRBV5-1, the J gene TRBJ2-7; 9 bases map to TRBD2. V shed 2 bases, J shed 5 bases, and the junction held 11 bases outside the gene matches. CDR3 length: 16 amino acids. The germline V gene has CDR1 SGHRS and CDR2 YFSETQ. For the CDR3, the DNA is TGCGCCAGCAGCTTAACAGCGCGGGGGGGCCCCCACGAGCAGTACTTC. Translated, it gives CASSLTARGGPHEQYF.

This chain's CDR3 is CASSFQSSYEQYF. CDR3 bases: TGTGCCAGCAGTTTTCAGTCATCCTACGAGCAGTACTTC. V and J are TRBV12-3 or TRBV12-4 and TRBJ2-7; D is ambiguous. V was cut by 3 bases and J by 1 base, with 7 bases left in between. CDR3 size: 13 residues.

This chain links TRBV18 with TRBJ2-5; 7 bases fit TRBD2. V trimming: 1 base; J trimming: 3 bases; junction bases outside the gene matches: 5. Germline CDR1 reads KGHSH; CDR2 reads LQKENI. This CDR3 region has 15 residues. This CDR3 is CASSPLKAGEETQYF. DNA of the CDR3: TGTGCCAGCTCACCACTTAAGGCGGGGGAAGAGACCCAGTACTTC.

The chain uses TRBV5-4 and TRBJ2-7; TRBD2 matches 7 bases. Germline loops: CDR1 SGHNT, CDR2 YYREEE (reference sequence). CDR3 length: 14 amino acids. Losses at the gene ends were 4 bases for V and 0 bases for J; bases not matched to a gene: 4. The DNA for the CDR3 is TGTGCCAGCAGCCCCGGGGGGAACTCCTACGAGCAGTACTTC. It translates to CASSPGGNSYEQYF.

Here the CDR3 reads CASSHSDGLAGAEAFF. The DNA for the CDR3 is TGTGCCAGCAGCCACAGTGACGGTCTCGCCGGGGCTGAAGCTTTCTTT. The genes are TRBV3-1 (or the pseudogene TRBV3-2) and TRBJ1-1; D unclear. CDR1 is LGHDT, CDR2 YNNKEL, per germline (reference sequence). With 3 bases removed from V and 6 bases from J, the gap between germline ends came to 20 bases. The CDR3 sequence is 16 residues long.

The V call is TRBV11-2, the J call TRBJ2-1; 8 bases agree with TRBD2. The CDR3 consists of 16 residues. V dropped 3 bases and J dropped 8; count of bases not matched to a gene: 12. Germline assignment: CDR1 SGHAT and CDR2 FQNNGV. This CDR3 reads CASSLVAGGEGDEQFF. CDR3 nucleotide sequence: TGTGCCAGCAGCTTGGTGGCGGGGGGTGAGGGAGATGAGCAGTTCTTC.

The chain is built from TRBV4-3 and TRBJ1-1, with TRBD1 as a possible D gene (6 bases). The CDR3 loop spans 15 amino acids. The germline gives CDR1 LGHNA, CDR2 YSLEER. Trimming took 1 base from V and 5 from J, leaving 14 bases between them. Here the CDR3 reads CASSQVNSRGTEAFF. CDR3 DNA: TGCGCCAGCAGCCAAGTAAACTCGAGGGGGACTGAAGCTTTCTTT.

The chain employs TRBV7-2 and TRBJ2-1, with D perhaps matching TRBD2 (5 bases). CDR1 and CDR2 (germline): SGHTA, FQGNSA. This CDR3 is 19 amino acids long. V was cut by 5 bases and J by 0 bases, with 23 bases left in between. This CDR3 reads CASSPFRRTFQSSYNEQFF. The CDR3 nucleotides read TGTGCCAGCAGCCCCTTCCGGAGGACTTTCCAGAGCTCCTACAATGAGCAGTTCTTC.

In DNA, the CDR3 is TGTGCCTCCGCGGTATCACCGGCTGTTAATGGCTACACCTTC. Protein sequence: CASAVSPAVNGYTF. The chain combines TRBV27 with TRBJ1-2; D is unclear. The CDR3 spans 14 residues. V was pared by 11 bases and J by 6 bases, with 22 bases between. Per the germline V gene, CDR1 is MNHEY and CDR2 is SMNVEV (reference sequence).

This clone was seen only once. The chain links TRBV28 to TRBJ1-5, with D perhaps TRBD1 (6 bases). The length of the CDR3 is 19 residues. CDR1 and CDR2 (germline): MDHEN, SYDVKM. V shed 5 bases and J shed 0 bases, with 23 bases lying between them. CDR3 sequence (DNA): TGTGCCAGCAGTCCGCTTATCGGGACACAAACCTTTAGCAATCAGCCCCAGCATTTT. Protein sequence: CASSPLIGTQTFSNQPQHF.

The gene calls are TRBV7-9 and TRBJ2-2, with D perhaps matching TRBD2 (5 bases). This CDR3 region has 13 residues. Deletions cut 8 bases from V and 0 bases from J, with 7 bases between. CDR1 SEHNR and CDR2 FQNEAQ come from the germline V gene (reference sequence). CDR3 amino acids: CASGETNTGELFF. The CDR3, as DNA: TGTGCCAGCGGGGAGACGAACACCGGGGAGCTGTTTTTT.

Of note for this clone: Additional DNA sequences in this sample encode the identical CDR3. CDR3 DNA sequence: TGTGCCAGCAAGAGGGTGGGGAACACCGGGGAGCTGTTTTTT. It encodes CASKRVGNTGELFF. This rearrangement joins TRBV6-5 to TRBJ2-2, with D maybe TRBD2 (5 bases). The CDR3 loop spans 14 amino acids. CDR1 is MNHEY, CDR2 SVGAGI, per germline. Between the trimmed V and J ends, which lost 7 bases and 1 base, there was a span of 10 bases.

The genes are TRBV7-2 and TRBJ1-6; D gene uncertain. Germline lookup yields CDR1 SGHTA and CDR2 FQGNSA. The CDR3 is made up of 14 amino acids. Trimming removed 1 base from V and 10 bases from J, with 11 bases in between. The CDR3 reads CASSLGVGGSPLHF. For the CDR3, the DNA is TGTGCCAGCAGCTTAGGAGTTGGCGGCTCACCCCTCCACTTT.

This clone was picked up a small number of times. The chain is built from TRBV28 and TRBJ1-6; TRBD1 is a possible D gene (6 bases). V lost 7 bases, J lost 5 bases, and 15 bases lay in between. Germline V gene lookup returns CDR1 MDHEN and CDR2 SYDVKM. This CDR3 is built from 15 residues. CDR3 nucleotide sequence: TGTGCCAGCAAGCCCCCCAGGGGCAATAATTCACCCCTCCACTTT. Protein sequence: CASKPPRGNNSPLHF. The complete variable domain, with remaining parts taken from reference TRBV28 and TRBJ1-6, reads DVKVTQSSRYLVKRTGEKVFLECVQDMDHENMFWYRQDPGLGLRLIYFSYDVKMKEKGDIPEGYSVSREKKERFSLILESASTNQTSMYLCASKPPRGNNSPLHFGNGTRLTVT.

The genes are TRBV4-2 and TRBJ1-2; TRBD1 is a possible D gene (5 bases). The germline CDR1 and CDR2 sequences are LGHNA and YNFKEQ. The CDR3 totals 16 residues. Deletions cut 0 bases from V and 5 bases from J, with 16 bases between. The CDR3 DNA is TGTGCCAGCAGCCAAGAAGGTGAGGGGACTGGATATGGCTACACCTTC. Translated: CASSQEGEGTGYGYTF.

The V gene is TRBV7-8, the J gene TRBJ2-1; D might be TRBD2 (6 bases). Trimming took 6 bases from V and 8 from J, leaving 14 bases between them. The V gene's germline CDR1 is SGHVS and CDR2 FQNEAQ. CDR3 length equals 13 residues. The CDR3 region is CASRSQGGDEQFF. The CDR3 DNA reads as TGTGCCAGCAGATCTCAGGGAGGCGATGAGCAGTTCTTC.

The genes are TRBV30 and TRBJ2-7; 11 positions match TRBD2. With 0 bases clipped from V and 4 bases from J, the junction kept 5 bases outside the gene matches. The CDR3 spans 15 residues. CDR1 is GTSNPN, CDR2 SVGIG, per germline (reference sequence). Here the CDR3 reads CAWSVLLAGAYEQYF. As DNA, the CDR3 is TGTGCCTGGAGTGTACTACTAGCGGGGGCATACGAGCAGTACTTC. Full variable domain (outside the CDR3, taken from reference TRBV30 and TRBJ2-7): SQTIHQWPATLVQPVGSPLSLECTVEGTSNPNLYWYRQAAGRGLQLLFYSVGIGQISSEVPQNLSASRPQDRQFILSSKKLLLSDSGFYLCAWSVLLAGAYEQYFGPGTRLTVT.

The chain joins TRBV12-5 to TRBJ2-3; 7 bases map to TRBD1. The V gene's germline CDR1 is LGHNT and CDR2 FRNRAP. CDR3 length: 20 amino acids. V lost 0 bases and J lost 2; bases outside the gene matches: 17. In nucleotides, the CDR3 is TGTGCTAGTGGTTTGGTGACAGGGTACAATTGGGACGGCACCACAGATACGCAGTATTTT. Its translation: CASGLVTGYNWDGTTDTQYF.

The chain employs TRBV19 and TRBJ1-1, with D uncertain. CDR1 is LNHDA and CDR2 is SQIVND in the germline V gene (reference sequence). This CDR3 is 13 amino acids long. Trimming cost V 3 bases and J 4 bases, with 9 bases left between them. The CDR3 region has the DNA TGTGCCAGTAGTATTTCGCCGGGCACTGAAGCTTTCTTT. Amino acid sequence: CASSISPGTEAFF.

The chain has TRBV5-1 and TRBJ1-4, with unresolved D. The CDR3 loop spans 17 amino acids. Germline V gene data show CDR1 as SGHRS and CDR2 as YFSETQ. The V end was cut by 1 base, the J end by 0 bases, with 13 bases between. The CDR3 sequence: CASSLLSPGATNEKLFF. Written as DNA, the CDR3 is TGCGCCAGCAGCTTGCTAAGCCCGGGAGCAACTAATGAAAAACTGTTTTTT.

This clone was seen once. The chain uses TRBV6-2 or TRBV6-3 and TRBJ2-1; D unresolved. This CDR3 is built from 15 residues. V lost 3 bases to trimming and J lost 9 bases, with 18 bases between them. CDR1 is MNHEY, CDR2 SVGEGT, per germline. Written as DNA, the CDR3 is TGTGCCAGCAGTTATCACCAGGCTCCACCCAGTGAGCAGTTCTTC. It is translated as CASSYHQAPPSEQFF.